The 15 T cell receptor beta chains below were found in one sample sequenced in a study of T cells after yellow fever vaccination (dated by TCRdb to the late 2010s). Interpreted using the paper, the treatment or condition label stands for: live attenuated yellow fever vaccine strain. The method was 5' RACE. These reads were obtained on an Illumina NovaSeq 6000. The public reads were reprocessed in TCRdb via fastp at Q25 and MiXCR, keeping in-frame beta chains. Merged by CDR3 protein, the rows form single entries marked with the most common genes and DNA. In all, the sample holds some 350,000 distinct CDR3 sequences, and about 4% of those were seen once. Clones ranked in the top ten supply 20% to 25% of the sample. This material consisted of PBMCs, taken 5 days after the yellow fever booster vaccination. Every receptor here comes from a man aged 18 to 30 who received the YFV17D yellow fever vaccine.

This clonotype has ten or more counts. The J gene is TRBJ2-6, the V gene TRBV4-3; TRBD1 matches 9 bases. The CDR3 is made up of 19 amino acids. V trimming: 0 bases; J trimming: 2 bases; junction bases outside the gene matches: 8. Germline V lookup: CDR1 LGHNA, CDR2 YSLEER. CDR3 coding DNA: TGCGCCAGCAGCCAAGATATGGACAGGGGAGGCGCTGGGGCCAACGTCCTGACTTTC. Its protein product is CASSQDMDRGGAGANVLTF.

This clonotype showed up many times. The CDR3 sequence is CASSPLARPETQYF. CDR3 in DNA: TGTGCCAGCAGTCCACTCGCGCGCCCAGAGACCCAGTACTTC. The V and J genes are TRBV28 and TRBJ2-5; the D is unclear. V lost 5 bases, J lost 4 bases, and 14 bases lay in between. The CDR3 totals 14 residues. Germline CDR1 and CDR2: MDHEN and SYDVKM.

This clonotype was seen repeatedly, ten times or more. The rearrangement links TRBV10-3 to TRBJ1-2, with 7 bases that match TRBD1. After removal of 5 bases from V and 1 base from J, the junction contained 4 bases not matched to a gene. The CDR3 runs 14 residues. Germline values: CDR1 ENHRY, CDR2 SYGVKD. The CDR3 DNA is TGTGCCATCAGTCCCGGGACAGTTAACTATGGCTACACCTTC. Amino acids: CAISPGTVNYGYTF.

About this clonotype: Since a much larger clone is just one base distant, this may be a read error. This chain connects TRBV6-5 to TRBJ2-1; D is undetermined. Trimming left V 7 bases short and J 3 bases short, with 10 bases between. The CDR3 has 13 amino acids. The V gene's germline CDR1 is MNHEY and CDR2 SVGAGI. Here the CDR3 reads CASIKPYYNEQFF. CDR3 nucleotide sequence: TGTGCCAGCATCAAACCCTACTACAATGAGCAGTTCTTC.

The chain uses TRBV11-2 and TRBJ2-7, with D possibly being TRBD1 or TRBD2 (5 bases each). Germline V lookup: CDR1 SGHAT, CDR2 FQNNGV. The CDR3 spans 16 residues. V was pared by 1 base and J by 5 bases, with 18 bases between. The CDR3 here is CASSLGGWGPLDEQYF. CDR3 bases: TGTGCCAGCAGCTTAGGAGGGTGGGGACCGCTGGACGAGCAGTACTTC.

This clonotype turned up a few times. The genes are TRBV5-1 and TRBJ1-4; 10 positions agree with TRBD1. Trimming removed 7 bases from V and 6 bases from J; junction bases left unmatched: 6. This CDR3 has 14 amino acids. Germline CDR1 is SGHRS and CDR2 is YFSETQ. For the CDR3, the DNA is TGCGCCAGCGGCACCGGGACAGGGGATGAAAAACTGTTTTTT. The encoded protein is CASGTGTGDEKLFF.

This clonotype appeared a few times. V usage is TRBV6-5 and J usage is TRBJ1-2; D is undetermined. This CDR3 spans 15 amino acids. The V gene's germline CDR1 is MNHEY and CDR2 SVGAGI. Deletions cut 4 bases from V and 0 bases from J, with 12 bases between. The DNA for the CDR3 is TGTGCCAGCAGTTCGGGGTGGTCTGCTAACTATGGCTACACCTTC. Translating gives CASSSGWSANYGYTF.

J is TRBJ2-3 and V is TRBV10-3; D gene unclear. From germline, CDR1 is ENHRY and CDR2 SYGVKD. The CDR3 sequence is 13 residues long. V was clipped by 8 bases and J by 0 bases, with 9 bases between them. CDR3 sequence: CAIGVASTDTQYF. The CDR3 region has the DNA TGTGCCATCGGTGTAGCTAGCACAGATACGCAGTATTTT.

This clonotype was seen ten or more times. V and J are TRBV7-2 and TRBJ2-7; TRBD2 is a possible D gene (5 bases). The V and J ends lost 7 bases and 6 bases respectively, with 19 bases between them. The V gene's germline CDR1 is SGHTA and CDR2 FQGNSA. The CDR3 contains 14 residues. The CDR3: CASTTARGMGEQYF. The CDR3 nucleotides read TGTGCCAGCACCACAGCTCGGGGAATGGGCGAGCAGTACTTC.

At least ten counts were recorded for this clonotype. The CDR3 protein is CASSLAQVRGNSPLHF. The CDR3 DNA reads as TGTGCCAGCAGCTTAGCGCAGGTCAGGGGAAATTCACCCCTCCACTTT. The chain joins TRBV7-8 to TRBJ1-6, with D maybe TRBD1 (6 bases). V was trimmed by 0 bases and J by 7 bases, leaving 13 bases between them. The CDR3 is made up of 16 amino acids. Looked up from germline, CDR1 is SGHVS and CDR2 is FQNEAQ.

This clonotype has a count of ten or more. This sequence joins TRBV28 and TRBJ2-2; D is ambiguous. The CDR3 contains 13 residues. V was clipped by 11 bases and J by 2 bases, with 12 bases between them. Germline CDR1 and CDR2: MDHEN and SYDVKM. CDR3 nucleotides: TGTGCCGTCGCCACCCCCAACACCGGGGAGCTGTTTTTT. Protein: CAVATPNTGELFF. Variable domain in full (rest from reference TRBV28 and TRBJ2-2): DVKVTQSSRYLVKRTGEKVFLECVQDMDHENMFWYRQDPGLGLRLIYFSYDVKMKEKGDIPEGYSVSREKKERFSLILESASTNQTSMYLCAVATPNTGELFFGEGSRLTVL.

In its sample, this clonotype was seen a few times. The V gene is TRBV5-6, the J gene TRBJ1-5; a possible D gene is TRBD1 (5 bases). The V gene's germline CDR1 is SGHDT and CDR2 YYEEEE. V lost 4 bases and J lost 7, with 15 bases in between. The CDR3 runs 14 residues. The CDR3: CASSKVGEGQPQHF. In DNA, the CDR3 is TGTGCCAGCAGCAAAGTGGGGGAAGGACAGCCCCAGCATTTT.

The chain links TRBV6-2 or TRBV6-3 to TRBJ1-1; no definite D call. Trimming pared 0 bases from V and 6 bases from J, leaving 11 bases between. CDR3 length equals 14 residues. Germline CDR1 is MNHEY and CDR2 is SVGEGT. CDR3 region: CASSYSTRTSEAFF. The CDR3 nucleotides read TGTGCCAGCAGTTACTCGACCCGGACGTCTGAAGCTTTCTTT.

This chain connects TRBV6-2 or TRBV6-3 to TRBJ1-5; 8 nucleotides line up with TRBD1. Unmatched junction bases numbered 2, after V lost 2 bases and J lost 5 bases. CDR1 is MNHEY and CDR2 is SVGEGT in the germline V gene. The CDR3 spans 14 residues. The DNA for the CDR3 is TGTGCCAGCAGTTACACGGACAGGGATCAGCCCCAGCATTTT. Residues: CASSYTDRDQPQHF.

This clonotype was seen a handful of times. The V gene is TRBV25-1, the J gene TRBJ1-5; tentative D call: TRBD1 (5 bases). CDR1 is MGHDK and CDR2 is SYGVNS in the germline V gene. V was cut by 5 bases and J by 1 base, with 18 bases left in between. CDR3 length: 17 amino acids. CDR3 nucleotides: TGTGCCAGCAGTTGGTTCAGGGAGAAATCCAGCAATCAGCCCCAGCATTTT. It specifies CASSWFREKSSNQPQHF.